This T cell receptor (beta chain) was recovered during a study of blood T cell repertoires in COVID-19. Study at large: COVID-19 samples collected from the United States, Italy and Spain covered acute and convalescent phases. PBMCs, B-cell-depleted T cells, or T cells provided the cDNA or gDNA that made up the material.

Original handling: Reference gene primer amplification gave estimated nucleated cell counts. Some clones are missing from TCRdb's copy, which holds only in-frame ones; the method was immunoSEQ multiplex PCR. That table is the source of V, J and clone size, and D and trimming were worked out from the DNA. Of 200,000 to 250,000 clones in the sample, approximately 89% are singletons; the top ten hold around 3.6%. Participants were aged roughly 18 to 95 years, lived in about 26 US areas, and enrolled virtually. In germline, CDR1 is SEHNR, CDR2 FQNEAQ (reference sequence). The CDR3 consists of 12 residues. V lost 4 bases, J lost 7 bases, and 8 bases lay in between.

The receptor was isolated from a woman aged 25 to 45 who had been exposed to COVID-19. Specimen: PBMCs or T cells enriched from blood (not recorded which). The chain combines TRBV7-9 with TRBJ1-5; no clear D. The CDR3 DNA sequence: TGTGCCAGCAGCTCCCTGGGCCAGCCCCAGCATTTT. Translation: CASSSLGQPQHF. Looking up the rest from reference TRBV7-9 and TRBJ1-5 gives the full variable domain: DTGVSQNPRHKITKRGQNVTFRCDPISEHNRLYWYRQTLGQGPEFLTYFQNEAQLEKSRLLSDRFSAERPKGSFSTLEIQRTEQGDSAMYLCASSSLGQPQHFGDGTRLSIL.